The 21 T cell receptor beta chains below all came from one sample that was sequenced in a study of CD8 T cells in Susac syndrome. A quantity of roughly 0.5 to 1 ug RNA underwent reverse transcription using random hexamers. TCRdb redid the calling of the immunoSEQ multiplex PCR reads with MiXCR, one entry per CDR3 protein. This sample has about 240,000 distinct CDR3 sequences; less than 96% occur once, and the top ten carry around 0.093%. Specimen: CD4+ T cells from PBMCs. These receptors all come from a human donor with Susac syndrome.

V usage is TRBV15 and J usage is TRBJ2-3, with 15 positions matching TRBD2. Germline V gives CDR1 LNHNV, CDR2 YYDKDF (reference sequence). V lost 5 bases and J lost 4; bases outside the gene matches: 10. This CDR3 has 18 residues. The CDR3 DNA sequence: TGTGCCACCAGCCAGGCTAGGACTAGCGGGAGGGCCGCAGATACGCAGTATTTT. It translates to CATSQARTSGRAADTQYF.

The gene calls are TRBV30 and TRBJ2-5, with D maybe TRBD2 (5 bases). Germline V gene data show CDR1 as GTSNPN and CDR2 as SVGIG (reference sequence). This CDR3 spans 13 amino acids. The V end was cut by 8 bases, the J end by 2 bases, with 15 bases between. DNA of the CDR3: TGTGCCCGAAACCGACTACTTCAAGAGACCCAGTACTTC. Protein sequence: CARNRLLQETQYF.

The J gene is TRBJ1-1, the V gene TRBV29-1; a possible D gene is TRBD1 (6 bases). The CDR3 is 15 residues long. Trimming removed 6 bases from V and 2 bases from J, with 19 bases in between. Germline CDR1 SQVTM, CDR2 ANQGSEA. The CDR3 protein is CSVRTVVGKNTEAFF. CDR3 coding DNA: TGCAGCGTCCGGACAGTAGTCGGGAAAAACACTGAAGCTTTCTTT.

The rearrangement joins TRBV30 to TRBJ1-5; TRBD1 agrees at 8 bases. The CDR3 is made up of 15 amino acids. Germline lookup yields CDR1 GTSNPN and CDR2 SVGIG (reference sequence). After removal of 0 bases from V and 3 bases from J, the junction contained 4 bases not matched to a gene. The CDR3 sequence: CAWSVRDRFNQPQHF. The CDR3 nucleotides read TGTGCCTGGAGTGTTAGGGACAGGTTCAATCAGCCCCAGCATTTT.

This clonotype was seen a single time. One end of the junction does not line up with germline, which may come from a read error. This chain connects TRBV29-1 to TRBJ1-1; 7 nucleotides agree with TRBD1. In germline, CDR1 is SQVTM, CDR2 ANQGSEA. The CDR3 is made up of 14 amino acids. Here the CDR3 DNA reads TGCAGCGTTGAAGCAGGGGGGGTGAAGACTGAAGCTTTCTTT. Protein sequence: CSVEAGGVKTEAFF.

CDR3 DNA: TGTGCCAGCAGTCCTGGGACTCCAAGGGGAGGAGAGCAGTTCTTC. Amino acids: CASSPGTPRGGEQFF. The J gene is TRBJ2-1, the V gene TRBV27; possible D gene TRBD2, 6 bases. This CDR3 contains 15 residues. The V and J ends lost 5 bases and 10 bases respectively, with 21 bases between them. Germline CDR1 and CDR2: MNHEY and SMNVEV (reference sequence).

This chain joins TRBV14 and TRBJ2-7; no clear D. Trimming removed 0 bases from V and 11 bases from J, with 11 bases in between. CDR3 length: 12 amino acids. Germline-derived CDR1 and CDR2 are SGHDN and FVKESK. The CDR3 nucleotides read TGTGCCAGCAGCCAAGAGGGCCGCGTAAAGTACTTC. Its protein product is CASSQEGRVKYF.

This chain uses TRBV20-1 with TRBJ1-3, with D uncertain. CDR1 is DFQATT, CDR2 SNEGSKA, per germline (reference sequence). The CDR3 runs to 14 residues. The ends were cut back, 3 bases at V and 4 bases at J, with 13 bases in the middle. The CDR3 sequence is CSARRHAQGNTIYF. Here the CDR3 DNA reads TGCAGTGCTAGGCGACACGCTCAAGGAAACACCATATATTTT.

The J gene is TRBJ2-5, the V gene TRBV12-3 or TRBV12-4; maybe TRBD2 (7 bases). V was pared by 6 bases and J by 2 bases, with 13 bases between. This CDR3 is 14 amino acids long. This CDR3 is CASSPGGQQETQYF. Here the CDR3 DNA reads TGTGCCAGCAGCCCCGGGGGGCAGCAAGAGACCCAGTACTTC.

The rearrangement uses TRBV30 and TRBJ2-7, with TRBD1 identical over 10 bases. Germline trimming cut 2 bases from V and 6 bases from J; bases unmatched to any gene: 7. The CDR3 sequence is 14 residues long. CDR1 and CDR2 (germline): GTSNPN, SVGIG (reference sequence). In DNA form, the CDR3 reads TGTGCCTGGAGTCGCGGGACAGGGGAAAGCGAGCAGTACTTC. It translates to CAWSRGTGESEQYF.

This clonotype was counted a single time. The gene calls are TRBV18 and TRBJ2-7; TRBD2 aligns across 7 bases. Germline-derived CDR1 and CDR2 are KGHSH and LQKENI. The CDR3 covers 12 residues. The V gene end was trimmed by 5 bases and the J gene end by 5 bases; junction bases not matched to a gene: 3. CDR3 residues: CASSGRADEQYF. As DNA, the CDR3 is TGTGCCAGCTCAGGGAGGGCGGACGAGCAGTACTTC.

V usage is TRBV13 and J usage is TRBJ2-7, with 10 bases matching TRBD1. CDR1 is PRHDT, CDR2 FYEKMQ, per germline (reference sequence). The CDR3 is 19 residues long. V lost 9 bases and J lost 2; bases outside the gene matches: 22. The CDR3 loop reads CASQGGRGRDRGLAYEQYF. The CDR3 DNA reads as TGTGCCAGTCAGGGGGGCCGTGGAAGGGACAGGGGATTGGCCTACGAGCAGTACTTC. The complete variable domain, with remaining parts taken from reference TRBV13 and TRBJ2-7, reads AAGVIQSPRHLIKEKRETATLKCYPIPRHDTVYWYQQGPGQDPQFLISFYEKMQSDKGSIPDRFSAQQFSDYHSELNMSSLELGDSALYFCASQGGRGRDRGLAYEQYFGPGTRLTVT.

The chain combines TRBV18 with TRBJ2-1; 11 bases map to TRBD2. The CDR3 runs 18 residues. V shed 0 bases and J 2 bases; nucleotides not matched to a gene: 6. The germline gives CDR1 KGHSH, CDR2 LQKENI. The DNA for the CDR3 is TGTGCCAGCTCACCACCAAGAACTAGCGGGGGTCCCTACAATGAGCAGTTCTTC. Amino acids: CASSPPRTSGGPYNEQFF. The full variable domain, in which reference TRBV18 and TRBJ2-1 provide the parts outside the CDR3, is NAGVMQNPRHLVRRRGQEARLRCSPMKGHSHVYWYRQLPEEGLKFMVYLQKENIIDESGMPKERFSAEFPKEGPSILRIQQVVRGDSAAYFCASSPPRTSGGPYNEQFFGPGTRLTVL.

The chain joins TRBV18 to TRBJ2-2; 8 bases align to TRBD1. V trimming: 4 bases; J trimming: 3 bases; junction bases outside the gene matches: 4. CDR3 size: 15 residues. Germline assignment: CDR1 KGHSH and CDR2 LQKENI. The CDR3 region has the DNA TGTGCCAGCTCACTGACAGGGGCGGACACCGGGGAGCTGTTTTTT. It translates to CASSLTGADTGELFF.

CDR3 sequence (DNA): TGCAGCGTTGAAGATGGGGGAGGTGGCGGGGAGCTGTTTTTT. The encoded protein is CSVEDGGGGGELFF. This chain links TRBV29-1 with TRBJ2-2, with D perhaps TRBD2 (6 bases). The CDR3 is 14 amino acids. V lost 0 bases and J 7 bases, leaving 12 bases between the germline ends. Germline V gene lookup returns CDR1 SQVTM and CDR2 ANQGSEA.

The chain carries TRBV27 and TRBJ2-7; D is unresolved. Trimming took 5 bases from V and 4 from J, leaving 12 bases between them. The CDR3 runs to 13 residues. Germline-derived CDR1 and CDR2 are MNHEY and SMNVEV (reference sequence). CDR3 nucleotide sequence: TGTGCCAGCAGTCCGTCCCTTGAGTACGAGCAGTACTTC. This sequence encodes CASSPSLEYEQYF.

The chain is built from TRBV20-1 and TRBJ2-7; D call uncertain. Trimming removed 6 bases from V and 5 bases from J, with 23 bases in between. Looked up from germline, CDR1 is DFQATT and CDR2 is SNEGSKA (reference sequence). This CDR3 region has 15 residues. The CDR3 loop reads CSARALDRQVHEQYF. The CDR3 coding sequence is TGCAGTGCCCGGGCCCTGGACCGGCAGGTCCACGAGCAGTACTTC.

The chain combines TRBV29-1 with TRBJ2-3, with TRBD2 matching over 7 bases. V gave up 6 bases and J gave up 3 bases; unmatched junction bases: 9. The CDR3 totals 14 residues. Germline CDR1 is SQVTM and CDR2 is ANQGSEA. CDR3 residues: CSVGGTFLTDTQYF. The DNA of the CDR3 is TGCAGCGTGGGAGGGACCTTCCTTACAGATACGCAGTATTTT.

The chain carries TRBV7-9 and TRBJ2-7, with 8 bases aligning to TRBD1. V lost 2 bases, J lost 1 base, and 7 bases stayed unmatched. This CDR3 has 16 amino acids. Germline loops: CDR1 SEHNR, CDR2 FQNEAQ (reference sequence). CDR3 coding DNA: TGTGCCAGCAGCTTAAGTCGACAGGGGAGATCCTACGAGCAGTACTTC. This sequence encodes CASSLSRQGRSYEQYF.

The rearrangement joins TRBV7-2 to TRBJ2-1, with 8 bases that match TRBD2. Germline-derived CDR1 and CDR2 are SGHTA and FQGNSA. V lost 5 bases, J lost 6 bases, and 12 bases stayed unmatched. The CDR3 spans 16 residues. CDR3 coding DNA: TGTGCCAGCAGCCCGGTAGTCGGGAGGGCCGGCAATGAGCAGTTCTTC. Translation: CASSPVVGRAGNEQFF.

The DNA of the CDR3 is TGTGCCAGCAGCTTAGGGGGGACAGGGTCGACCTATGGCTACACCTTC. It translates to CASSLGGTGSTYGYTF. The chain links TRBV7-9 to TRBJ1-2, with 9 bases fitting TRBD1. The CDR3 loop spans 16 amino acids. Per the germline V gene, CDR1 is SEHNR and CDR2 is FQNEAQ (reference sequence). Unmatched junction bases numbered 7, after V lost 1 base and J lost 4 bases.